Listed here is a single T cell receptor beta chain. Amplicons of TCR beta CDR3 were generated from genomic DNA by two-round multiplex PCR. Gene-specific primers for each TRBV and TRBJ gene drove first-round PCR. TCRdb reprocessed the multiplex PCR reads with MiXCR, giving one entry per CDR3 protein. The data contain around 30,000 distinct CDR3 sequences, approximately 31% of them singletons. These data are taken from a study of prognosis after radiotherapy for stage I lung cancer. Losses at the gene ends were 8 bases for V and 4 bases for J; bases not matched to a gene: 11. The CDR3 spans 15 residues. The germline gives CDR1 MNHNS, CDR2 SASEGT.

The sequencing here drew on PBMCs, taken before or after stereotactic body radiation therapy (not recorded which). The J gene is TRBJ2-3, the V gene TRBV6-1; the match to TRBD1 covers 8 bases. This TCR came from a donor over 45 with non-small cell lung cancer. The CDR3 reads CASGEGQVGPDTQYF. In DNA form, the CDR3 reads TGTGCCAGCGGAGAGGGACAGGTGGGCCCAGATACGCAGTATTTT.